Listed below are T cell receptor beta chains from one sample, sequenced in a study of shared clonotypes between healthy human individuals. Libraries were prepared by immunoSEQ multiplex PCR; TCRdb keeps only in-frame clonotypes and omits some of them. The table includes a few million clones, approximately 92% detected once. The sample comprised naive CD4+ T cells sorted from blood. The receptors shown here come from a man aged 18 to 29 in good health. The conserved cysteine and the conserved F or W are not part of the CDR3 here.

cdr3_aa j_call v_call cdr3_length
ASSRGGSGSYEQY TRBJ2-7 TRBV7-2 13
ATSRDLVLAGGTDTQY TRBJ2-3 TRBV15 16
ASSLGASGVYGYT TRBJ1-2 TRBV5-5 13
ASSIDRGSATQDEQY TRBJ2-7 TRBV19 15
ASSPRGGPSYEQY TRBJ2-7 TRBV18 13
ASSARTDRNQPQH TRBJ1-5 TRBV6-5 13
ASSSRPGQSYEQY TRBJ2-7 TRBV11-2 13
ASSSPGQSTYEQY TRBJ2-7 TRBV5-4 13
ASSTRGGGYEQY TRBJ2-7 TRBV28 12
AWSGLDRVNQPQH TRBJ1-5 TRBV30 13
ASSQEIPQREGRYNEQF TRBJ2-1 TRBV4-3 17
ASSLRGTAPEELF TRBJ2-2 TRBV5-1 13
ASSPPSSQSRANVLT TRBJ2-6 TRBV7-4 15
ASSPPARAYTEAF TRBJ1-1 TRBV18 13
ASSVQIHSNQPQH TRBJ1-5 TRBV6-1 13
ASSLGQGITTDTQY TRBJ2-3 TRBV7-9 14
ASSLAQVGAKNIQY TRBJ2-4 TRBV11-2 14
ASSTDRGYGYT TRBJ1-2 TRBV6-4 11
ASSWVDTEAF TRBJ1-1 TRBV7-9 10
ASGTGQQDLAKNIQY TRBJ2-4 TRBV2 15
ASRPTLASNEQF TRBJ2-1 TRBV6-5 12
ASSVLVRVTEAF TRBJ1-1 TRBV7-2 12
ASKTGGSNTGELF TRBJ2-2 TRBV5-1 13
ASTSGMAGEKLF TRBJ1-4 TRBV6-5 12
ASSLGGGGGSYNEQF TRBJ2-1 TRBV5-1 15
ASRAHATDQETQY TRBJ2-5 TRBV10-2 13
AISGGSDRYEQY TRBJ2-7 TRBV10-3 12
ASSLLDGGGHGYT TRBJ1-2 TRBV7-2 13
ASSSNTGGNQPQH TRBJ1-5 TRBV7-2 13
ASSDLREPEAF TRBJ1-1 TRBV2 11
AISVRSGTDTQY TRBJ2-3 TRBV10-3 12
ASSSTSLGNSPLH TRBJ1-6 TRBV27 13
ASSTRLAHYEQY TRBJ2-7 TRBV7-2 12
AWSVLGTGLGSPQH TRBJ1-5 TRBV30 14
ASSLEGVQPQH TRBJ1-5 TRBV6-1 11
ASSQDTGYEPLH TRBJ1-6 TRBV4-1 12
ASSPSPGNTGELF TRBJ2-2 TRBV18 13
ASSDRAQGDEQF TRBJ2-1 TRBV5-4 12
SARGSSEQY TRBJ2-7 TRBV20-1 9
ASSPTGVNSPLH TRBJ1-6 TRBV6-6 12
ASSYRGSEQF TRBJ2-1 TRBV7-2 10
ASSLTGGGEQY TRBJ2-7 TRBV5-1 11
ASSFWEETQY TRBJ2-5 TRBV11-2 10
ASSDPTTAYNEQF TRBJ2-1 TRBV2 13
ASSLAGGHHNEQF TRBJ2-1 TRBV5-1 13
ASEFTTTRSMGGELF TRBJ2-2 TRBV11-3 15
ATRSGPLEAF TRBJ1-1 TRBV28 10
ASSGRTYEQY TRBJ2-7 TRBV2 10
ASTPRTLQETQY TRBJ2-5 TRBV7-9 12
ASSYGVKTEAF TRBJ1-1 TRBV6-6 11